This TCR beta chain was recovered during a study of shared clonotypes between healthy human individuals. Whole-study context: The cohort had two women and a few men, ages 18 to 49. Study results and caveats: When compared with the clonotypes that were shared by all four sorted-subset donors, the non-shared clonotypes turned out to have lower generation probabilities. Specimens sampled were limited to blood, with tissue repertoires likely differing.

The V end was cut by 3 bases, the J end by 6 bases, with 13 bases between. CDR3 size: 13 residues. Germline V CDR1 and CDR2: SGDLS, YYNGEE. This clone was observed many times. Its antigen is currently unknown. DNA at around 210 ng, 25,000 to 35,000 T cell genomes, went into sorted-subset replicate PCRs. Assay used: immunoSEQ multiplex PCR; TCRdb lists only in-frame clones, some missing. The sample holds about 340,000 clones, more than 60% seen once. The receptor was derived from a young man in good health. The chain joins TRBV9 to TRBJ2-7, with D possibly being TRBD1 (6 bases). Material: memory CD4+ T cells sorted from blood. Described subset: CD45RA-negative fraction. Here the CDR3 DNA reads TGTGCCAGCAGCGGAAGGGGGTTGGGCGAGCAGTACTTC. It yields the protein CASSGRGLGEQYF.